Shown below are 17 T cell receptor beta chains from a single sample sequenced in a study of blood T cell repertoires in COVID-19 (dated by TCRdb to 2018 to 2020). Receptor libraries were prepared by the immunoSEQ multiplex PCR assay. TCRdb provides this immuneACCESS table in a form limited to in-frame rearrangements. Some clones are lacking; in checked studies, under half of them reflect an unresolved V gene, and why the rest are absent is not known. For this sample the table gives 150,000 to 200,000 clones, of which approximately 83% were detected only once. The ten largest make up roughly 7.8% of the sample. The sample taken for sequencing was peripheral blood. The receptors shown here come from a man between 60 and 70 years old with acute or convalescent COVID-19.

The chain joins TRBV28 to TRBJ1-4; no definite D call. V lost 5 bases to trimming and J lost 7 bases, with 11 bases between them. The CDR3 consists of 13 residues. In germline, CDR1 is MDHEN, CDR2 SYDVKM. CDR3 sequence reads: CASSENMIEKLFF. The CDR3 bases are TGTGCCAGCAGTGAAAACATGATTGAAAAACTGTTTTTT.

CDR3 in DNA: TGTGCCAGCACCCGACAGGGAGATACGCAGTATTTT. This encodes CASTRQGDTQYF. The chain is built from TRBV2 and TRBJ2-3; 7 positions match TRBD1. V trimming: 7 bases; J trimming: 5 bases; junction bases outside the gene matches: 3. This CDR3 contains 12 residues. Germline lookup yields CDR1 SNHLY and CDR2 FYNNEI.

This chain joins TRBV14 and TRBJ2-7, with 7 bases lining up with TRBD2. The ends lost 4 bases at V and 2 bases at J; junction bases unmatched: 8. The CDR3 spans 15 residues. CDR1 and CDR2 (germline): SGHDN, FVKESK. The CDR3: CASSPRGGVAYEQYF. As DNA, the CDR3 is TGTGCCAGCAGCCCCCGGGGAGGGGTAGCCTACGAGCAGTACTTC.

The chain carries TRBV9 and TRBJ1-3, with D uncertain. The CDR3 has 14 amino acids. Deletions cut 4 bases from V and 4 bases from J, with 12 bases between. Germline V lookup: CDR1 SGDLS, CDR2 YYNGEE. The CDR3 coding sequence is TGTGCCAGCAGCCCCATGAGGGAGGGAAACACCATATATTTT. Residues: CASSPMREGNTIYF. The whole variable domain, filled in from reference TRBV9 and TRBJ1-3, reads DSGVTQTPKHLITATGQRVTLRCSPRSGDLSVYWYQQSLDQGLQFLIQYYNGEERAKGNILERFSAQQFPDLHSELNLSSLELGDSALYFCASSPMREGNTIYFGEGSWLTVV.

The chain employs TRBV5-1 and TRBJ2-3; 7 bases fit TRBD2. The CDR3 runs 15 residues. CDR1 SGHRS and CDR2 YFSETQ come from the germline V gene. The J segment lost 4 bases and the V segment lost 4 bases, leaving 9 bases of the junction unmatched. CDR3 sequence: CASSPAPRGADTQYF. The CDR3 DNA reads TGCGCCAGCAGCCCTGCGCCTCGGGGGGCAGATACGCAGTATTTT. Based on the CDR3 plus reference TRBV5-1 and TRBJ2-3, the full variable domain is KAGVTQTPRYLIKTRGQQVTLSCSPISGHRSVSWYQQTPGQGLQFLFEYFSETQRNKGNFPGRFSGRQFSNSRSEMNVSTLELGDSALYLCASSPAPRGADTQYFGPGTRLTVL.

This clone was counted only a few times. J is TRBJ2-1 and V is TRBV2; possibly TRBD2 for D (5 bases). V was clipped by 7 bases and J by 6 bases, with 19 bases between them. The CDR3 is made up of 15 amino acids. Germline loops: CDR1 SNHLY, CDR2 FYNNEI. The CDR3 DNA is TGTGCCAGCACCTGGAGAGGGTTAAGAAGCAATGAGCAGTTCTTC. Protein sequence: CASTWRGLRSNEQFF. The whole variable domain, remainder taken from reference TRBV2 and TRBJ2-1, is EPEVTQTPSHQVTQMGQEVILRCVPISNHLYFYWYRQILGQKVEFLVSFYNNEISEKSEIFDDQFSVERPDGSNFTLKIRSTKLEDSAMYFCASTWRGLRSNEQFFGPGTRLTVL.

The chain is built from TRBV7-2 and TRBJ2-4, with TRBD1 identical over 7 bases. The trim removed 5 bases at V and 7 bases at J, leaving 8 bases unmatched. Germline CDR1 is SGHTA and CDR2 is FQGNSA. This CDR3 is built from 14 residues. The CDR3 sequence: CASSIQSQGNIQYF. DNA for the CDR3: TGTGCCAGCAGCATCCAGTCACAGGGGAACATTCAGTACTTC.

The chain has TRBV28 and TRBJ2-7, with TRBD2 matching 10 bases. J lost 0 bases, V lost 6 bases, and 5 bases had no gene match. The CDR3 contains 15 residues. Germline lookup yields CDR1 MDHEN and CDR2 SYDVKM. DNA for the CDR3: TGTGCCAGCAGCCTAGCGGGAGCCAGCTCCTACGAGCAGTACTTC. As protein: CASSLAGASSYEQYF. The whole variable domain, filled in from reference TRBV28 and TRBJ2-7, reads DVKVTQSSRYLVKRTGEKVFLECVQDMDHENMFWYRQDPGLGLRLIYFSYDVKMKEKGDIPEGYSVSREKKERFSLILESASTNQTSMYLCASSLAGASSYEQYFGPGTRLTVT.

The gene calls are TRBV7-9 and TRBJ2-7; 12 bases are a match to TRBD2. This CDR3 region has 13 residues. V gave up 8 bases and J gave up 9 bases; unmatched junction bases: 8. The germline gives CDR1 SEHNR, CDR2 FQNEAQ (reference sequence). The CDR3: CASGGGLAGLQYF. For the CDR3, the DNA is TGTGCCAGCGGGGGCGGACTAGCGGGACTGCAGTACTTC.

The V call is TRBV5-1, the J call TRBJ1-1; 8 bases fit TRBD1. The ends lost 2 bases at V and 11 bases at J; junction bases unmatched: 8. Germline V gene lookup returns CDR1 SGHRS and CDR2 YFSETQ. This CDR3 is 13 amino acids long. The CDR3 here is CASSFTQGAWAFF. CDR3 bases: TGCGCCAGCAGCTTCACCCAGGGGGCGTGGGCTTTCTTT.

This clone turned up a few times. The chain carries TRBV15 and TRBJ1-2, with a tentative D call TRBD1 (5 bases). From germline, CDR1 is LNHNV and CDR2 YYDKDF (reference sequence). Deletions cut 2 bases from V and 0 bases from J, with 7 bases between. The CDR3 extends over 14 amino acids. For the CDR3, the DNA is TGTGCCACCAGCAGATCAGGGACTAACTATGGCTACACCTTC. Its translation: CATSRSGTNYGYTF.

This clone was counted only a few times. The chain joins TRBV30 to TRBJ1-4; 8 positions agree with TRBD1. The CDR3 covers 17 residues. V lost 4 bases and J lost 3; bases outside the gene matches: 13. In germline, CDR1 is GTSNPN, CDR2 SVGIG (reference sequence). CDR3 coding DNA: TGTGCCTGGACCCTGGGGCAGGGGGCTCTATCTAATGAAAAACTGTTTTTT. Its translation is CAWTLGQGALSNEKLFF.

The CDR3 sequence is CATSDPQGASDTQYF. The CDR3 bases are TGTGCCACCAGTGATCCACAGGGGGCCAGCGATACGCAGTATTTT. The chain couples TRBV24-1 to TRBJ2-3; 9 nucleotides line up with TRBD1. Germline CDR1 KGHDR, CDR2 SFDVKD. This CDR3 region has 15 residues. V gave up 3 bases and J gave up 6 bases; unmatched junction bases: 6.

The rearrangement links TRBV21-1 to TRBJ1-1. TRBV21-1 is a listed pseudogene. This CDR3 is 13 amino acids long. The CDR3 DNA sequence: TGTGCCAGCATGAACTTTGGGAACACTGAAGCTTTCTTT. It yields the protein CASMNFGNTEAFF.

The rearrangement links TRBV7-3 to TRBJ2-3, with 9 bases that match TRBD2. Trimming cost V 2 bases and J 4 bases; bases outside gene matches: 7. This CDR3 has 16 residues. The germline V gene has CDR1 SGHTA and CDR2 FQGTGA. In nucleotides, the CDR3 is TGTGCCAGCAGCTTAGGGCTAGCGGGGACCTCAGATACGCAGTATTTT. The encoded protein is CASSLGLAGTSDTQYF.

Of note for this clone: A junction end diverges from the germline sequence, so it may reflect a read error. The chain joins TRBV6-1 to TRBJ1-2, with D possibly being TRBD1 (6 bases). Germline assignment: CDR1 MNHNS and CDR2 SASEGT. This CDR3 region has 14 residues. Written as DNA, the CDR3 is TGTGCCAGCAGCGAAGGGGGACTAAACTATGGCTACACCTTC. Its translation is CASSEGGLNYGYTF.

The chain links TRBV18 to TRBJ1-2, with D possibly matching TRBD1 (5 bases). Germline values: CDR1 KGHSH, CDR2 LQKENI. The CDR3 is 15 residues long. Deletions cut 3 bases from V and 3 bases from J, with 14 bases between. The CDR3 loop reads CASSPPGGSYYGYTF. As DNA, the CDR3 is TGTGCCAGCTCACCGCCTGGGGGGAGTTACTATGGCTACACCTTC.